This TCR beta chain was identified in a study of blood T cell repertoires in COVID-19. Study overall: Samples representing acute and convalescent COVID-19 were sourced from the United States, Italy and Spain. From T cells, B-cell-depleted T cells, or PBMCs came the material, which was cDNA or gDNA.

The table came from immunoSEQ multiplex PCR; TCRdb's copy has only in-frame clones and leaves some out. The repertoire includes over 110,000 clones, 80% of them detected once, and 3% to 4.5% sits in the top ten. Losses at the gene ends were 6 bases for V and 3 bases for J; bases not matched to a gene: 4. CDR1 MNHEY and CDR2 SMNVEV come from the germline V gene (reference sequence). The CDR3 has 14 amino acids. This sequence joins TRBV27 and TRBJ1-5, with TRBD1 matching 8 bases. This clonotype was sampled from a man aged 70 or older who had recovered from COVID-19. The sequenced material came from peripheral blood. The CDR3, as DNA: TGTGCCAGCAGGACAGGGGCTAACAATCAGCCCCAGCATTTT. This gives the protein CASRTGANNQPQHF.